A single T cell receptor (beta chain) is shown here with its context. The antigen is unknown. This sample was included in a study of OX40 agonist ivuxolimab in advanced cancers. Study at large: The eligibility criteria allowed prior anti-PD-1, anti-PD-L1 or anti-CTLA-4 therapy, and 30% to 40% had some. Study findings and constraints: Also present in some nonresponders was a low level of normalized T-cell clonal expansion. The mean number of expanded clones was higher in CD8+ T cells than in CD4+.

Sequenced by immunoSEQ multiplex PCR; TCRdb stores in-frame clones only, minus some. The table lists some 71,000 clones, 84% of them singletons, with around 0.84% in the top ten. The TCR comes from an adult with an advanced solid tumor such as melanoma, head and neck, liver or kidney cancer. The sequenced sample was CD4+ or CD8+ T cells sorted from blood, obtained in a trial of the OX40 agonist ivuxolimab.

CDR3 region: CASSFPVAVGQGANTGELFF. CDR3 in DNA: TGTGCCAGCAGTTTCCCTGTAGCCGTCGGACAGGGGGCGAACACCGGGGAGCTGTTTTTT. The rearrangement joins TRBV27 to TRBJ2-2; TRBD1 agrees at 10 bases. V trimming: 3 bases; J trimming: 0 bases; junction bases outside the gene matches: 13. Germline V lookup: CDR1 MNHEY, CDR2 SMNVEV (reference sequence). The CDR3 is 20 residues long.